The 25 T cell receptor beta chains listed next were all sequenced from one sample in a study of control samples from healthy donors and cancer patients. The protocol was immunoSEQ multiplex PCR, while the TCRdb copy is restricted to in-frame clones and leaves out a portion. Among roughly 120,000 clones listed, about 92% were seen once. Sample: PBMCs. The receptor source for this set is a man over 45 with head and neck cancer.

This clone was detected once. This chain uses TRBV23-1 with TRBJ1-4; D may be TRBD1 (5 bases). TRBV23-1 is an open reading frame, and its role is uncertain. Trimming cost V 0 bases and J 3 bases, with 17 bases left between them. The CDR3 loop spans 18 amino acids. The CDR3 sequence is CASSQSGLAGQSNEKLFF. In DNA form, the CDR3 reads TGCGCCAGCAGTCAATCAGGGCTGGCCGGACAATCTAATGAAAAACTGTTTTTT.

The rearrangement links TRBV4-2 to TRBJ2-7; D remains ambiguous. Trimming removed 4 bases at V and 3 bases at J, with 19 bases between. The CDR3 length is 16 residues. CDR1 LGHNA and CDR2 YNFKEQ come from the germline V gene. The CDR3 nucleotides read TGTGCCAGCAGCCTTCAAGAGTCCCAAAGTGTCTACGAGCAGTACTTC. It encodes CASSLQESQSVYEQYF.

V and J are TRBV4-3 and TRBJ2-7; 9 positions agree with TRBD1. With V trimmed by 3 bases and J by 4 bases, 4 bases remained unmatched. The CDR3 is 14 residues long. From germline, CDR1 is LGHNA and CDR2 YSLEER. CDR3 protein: CASSQDRGSYEQYF. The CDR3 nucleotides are TGCGCCAGCAGCCAGGACAGGGGTTCGTACGAGCAGTACTTC.

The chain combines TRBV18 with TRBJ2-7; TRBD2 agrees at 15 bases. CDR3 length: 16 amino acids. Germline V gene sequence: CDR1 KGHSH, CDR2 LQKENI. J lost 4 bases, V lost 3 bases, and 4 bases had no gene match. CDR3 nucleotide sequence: TGTGCCAGCTCACCCCGGACTAGCGGGGGGGGGTACGAGCAGTACTTC. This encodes CASSPRTSGGGYEQYF.

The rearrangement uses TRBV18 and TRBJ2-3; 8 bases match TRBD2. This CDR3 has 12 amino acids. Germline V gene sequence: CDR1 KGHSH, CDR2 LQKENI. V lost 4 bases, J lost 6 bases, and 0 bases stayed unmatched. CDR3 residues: CASSLAGDTQYF. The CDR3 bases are TGTGCCAGCTCACTAGCGGGGGATACGCAGTATTTT. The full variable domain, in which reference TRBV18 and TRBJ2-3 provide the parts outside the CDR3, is NAGVMQNPRHLVRRRGQEARLRCSPMKGHSHVYWYRQLPEEGLKFMVYLQKENIIDESGMPKERFSAEFPKEGPSILRIQQVVRGDSAAYFCASSLAGDTQYFGPGTRLTVL.

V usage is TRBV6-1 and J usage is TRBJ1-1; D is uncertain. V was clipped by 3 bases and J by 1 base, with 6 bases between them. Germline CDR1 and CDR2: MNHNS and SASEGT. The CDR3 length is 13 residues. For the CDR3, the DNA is TGTGCCAGCAGTGAGTTAACGAACACTGAAGCTTTCTTT. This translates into CASSELTNTEAFF.

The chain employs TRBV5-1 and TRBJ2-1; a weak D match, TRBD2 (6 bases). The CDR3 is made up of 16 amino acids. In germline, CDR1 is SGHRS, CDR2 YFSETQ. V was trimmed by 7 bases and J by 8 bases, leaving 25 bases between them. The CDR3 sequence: CASSRLGGADPDEQFF. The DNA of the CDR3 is TGCGCCAGCTCTCGTCTCGGGGGAGCTGATCCGGATGAGCAGTTCTTC.

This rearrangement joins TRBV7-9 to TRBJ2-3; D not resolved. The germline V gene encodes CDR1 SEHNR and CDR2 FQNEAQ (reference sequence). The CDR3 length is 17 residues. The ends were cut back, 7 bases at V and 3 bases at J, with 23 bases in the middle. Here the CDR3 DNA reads TGTGCCAGCACCCGCAACCCTGGAGAGCCCGTAACAGATACGCAGTATTTT. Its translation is CASTRNPGEPVTDTQYF.

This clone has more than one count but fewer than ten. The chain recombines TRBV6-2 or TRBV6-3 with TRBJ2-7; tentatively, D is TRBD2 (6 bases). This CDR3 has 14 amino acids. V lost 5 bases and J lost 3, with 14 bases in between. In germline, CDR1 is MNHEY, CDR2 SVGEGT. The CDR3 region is CASSSPVGGYEQYF. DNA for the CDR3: TGTGCCAGCAGTAGCCCCGTCGGGGGCTACGAGCAGTACTTC.

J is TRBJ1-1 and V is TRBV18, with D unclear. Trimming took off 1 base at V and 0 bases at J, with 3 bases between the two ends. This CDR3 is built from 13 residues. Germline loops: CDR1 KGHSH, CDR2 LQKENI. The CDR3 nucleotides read TGTGCCAGCTCACCACGAGTGAACACTGAAGCTTTCTTT. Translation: CASSPRVNTEAFF.

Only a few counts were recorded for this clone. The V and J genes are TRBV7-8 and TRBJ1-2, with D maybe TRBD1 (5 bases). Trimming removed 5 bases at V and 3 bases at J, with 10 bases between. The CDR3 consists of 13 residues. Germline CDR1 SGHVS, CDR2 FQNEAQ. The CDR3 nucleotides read TGTGCCAGCAGCCAACAGGATCACTATGGCTACACCTTC. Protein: CASSQQDHYGYTF.

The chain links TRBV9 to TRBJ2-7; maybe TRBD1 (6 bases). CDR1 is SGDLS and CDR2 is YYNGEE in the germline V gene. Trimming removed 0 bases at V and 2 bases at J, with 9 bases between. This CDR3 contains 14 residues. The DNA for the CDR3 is TGTGCCAGCAGCGTAGGGGACACCCCCTACGAGCAGTACTTC. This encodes CASSVGDTPYEQYF.

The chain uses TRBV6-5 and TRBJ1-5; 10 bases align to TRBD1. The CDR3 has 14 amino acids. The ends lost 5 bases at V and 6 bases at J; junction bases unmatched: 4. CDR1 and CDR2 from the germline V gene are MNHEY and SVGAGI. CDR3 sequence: CASSRQGAGQPQHF. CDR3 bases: TGTGCCAGCAGTCGACAGGGGGCAGGTCAGCCCCAGCATTTT.

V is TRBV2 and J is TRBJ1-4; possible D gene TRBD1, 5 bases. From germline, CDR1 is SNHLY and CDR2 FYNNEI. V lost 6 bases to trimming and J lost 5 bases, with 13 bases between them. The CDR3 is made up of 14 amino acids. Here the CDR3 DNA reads TGTGCCAGCAGGCTGGACACCCGGAATGAAAAACTGTTTTTT. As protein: CASRLDTRNEKLFF.

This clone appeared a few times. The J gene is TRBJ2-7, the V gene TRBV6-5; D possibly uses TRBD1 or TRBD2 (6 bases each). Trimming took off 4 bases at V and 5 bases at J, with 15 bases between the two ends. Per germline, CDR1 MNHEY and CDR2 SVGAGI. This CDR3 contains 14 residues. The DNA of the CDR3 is TGTGCCAGCAGTTTCCTGGGGGGCCGGAACGAGCAGTACTTC. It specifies CASSFLGGRNEQYF.

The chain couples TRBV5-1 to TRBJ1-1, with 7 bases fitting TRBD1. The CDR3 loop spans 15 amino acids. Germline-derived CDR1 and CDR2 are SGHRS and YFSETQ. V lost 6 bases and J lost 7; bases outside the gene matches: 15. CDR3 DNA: TGCGCCAGCAAGGACAGGACCTCCCCGGGTTATGAAGCTTTCTTT. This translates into CASKDRTSPGYEAFF.

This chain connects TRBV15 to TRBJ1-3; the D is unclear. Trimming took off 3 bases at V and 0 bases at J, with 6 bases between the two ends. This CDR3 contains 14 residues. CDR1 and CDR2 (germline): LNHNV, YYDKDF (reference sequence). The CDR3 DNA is TGTGCCACCAGCAGGTCCCGCTCTGGAAACACCATATATTTT. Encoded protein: CATSRSRSGNTIYF.

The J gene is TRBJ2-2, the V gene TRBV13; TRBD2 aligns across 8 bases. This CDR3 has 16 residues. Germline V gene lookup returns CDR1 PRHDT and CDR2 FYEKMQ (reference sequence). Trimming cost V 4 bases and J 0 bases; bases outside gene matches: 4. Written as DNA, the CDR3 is TGTGCCAGCAGCTCCAGCGGGGGAGCGAACACCGGGGAGCTGTTTTTT. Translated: CASSSSGGANTGELFF.

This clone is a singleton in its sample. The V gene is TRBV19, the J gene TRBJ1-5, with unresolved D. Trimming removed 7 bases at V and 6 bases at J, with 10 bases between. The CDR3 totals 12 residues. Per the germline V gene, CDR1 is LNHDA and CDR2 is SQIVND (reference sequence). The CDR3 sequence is CASTDKGQPQHF. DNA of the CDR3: TGTGCCAGTACCGATAAGGGTCAGCCCCAGCATTTT. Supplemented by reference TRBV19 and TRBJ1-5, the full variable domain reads DGGITQSPKYLFRKEGQNVTLSCEQNLNHDAMYWYRQDPGQGLRLIYYSQIVNDFQKGDIAEGYSVSREKKESFPLTVTSAQKNPTAFYLCASTDKGQPQHFGDGTRLSIL.

The CDR3 loop is CASSRDIAYEQYF. The CDR3 DNA follows: TGTGCCAGCAGTCGGGACATCGCCTACGAGCAGTACTTC. The J gene is TRBJ2-7, the V gene TRBV12-3 or TRBV12-4; tentatively, D is TRBD1 (6 bases). Trimming took off 5 bases at V and 2 bases at J, with 10 bases between the two ends. The CDR3 spans 13 residues.

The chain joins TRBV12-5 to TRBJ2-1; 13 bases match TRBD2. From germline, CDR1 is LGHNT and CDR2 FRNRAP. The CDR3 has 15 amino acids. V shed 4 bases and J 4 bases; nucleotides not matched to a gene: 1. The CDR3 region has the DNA TGTGCTAGTGGTTCGGGACTAGCGGGGTACAATGAGCAGTTCTTC. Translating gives CASGSGLAGYNEQFF.

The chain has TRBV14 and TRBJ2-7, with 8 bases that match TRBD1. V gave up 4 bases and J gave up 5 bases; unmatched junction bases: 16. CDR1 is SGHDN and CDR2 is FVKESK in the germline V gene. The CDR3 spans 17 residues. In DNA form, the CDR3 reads TGTGCCAGCAGCCGTACACTGGTTAGGGCAGGGGGCAACGAGCAGTACTTC. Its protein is CASSRTLVRAGGNEQYF. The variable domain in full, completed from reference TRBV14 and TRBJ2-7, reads EAGVTQFPSHSVIEKGQTVTLRCDPISGHDNLYWYRRVMGKEIKFLLHFVKESKQDESGMPNNRFLAERTGGTYSTLKVQPAELEDSGVYFCASSRTLVRAGGNEQYFGPGTRLTVT.

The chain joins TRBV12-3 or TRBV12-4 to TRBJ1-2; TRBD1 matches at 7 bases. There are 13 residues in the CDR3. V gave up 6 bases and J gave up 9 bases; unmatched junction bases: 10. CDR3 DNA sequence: TGTGCCAGCAGCCGACAGGGAAGGTTGAGCTACACCTTC. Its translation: CASSRQGRLSYTF.

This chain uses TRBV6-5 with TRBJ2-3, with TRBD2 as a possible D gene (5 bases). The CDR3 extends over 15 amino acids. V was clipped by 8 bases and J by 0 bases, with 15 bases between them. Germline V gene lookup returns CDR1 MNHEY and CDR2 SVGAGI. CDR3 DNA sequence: TGTGCCAGCCACCGGATTAGGAGGAGCACAGATACGCAGTATTTT. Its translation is CASHRIRRSTDTQYF.

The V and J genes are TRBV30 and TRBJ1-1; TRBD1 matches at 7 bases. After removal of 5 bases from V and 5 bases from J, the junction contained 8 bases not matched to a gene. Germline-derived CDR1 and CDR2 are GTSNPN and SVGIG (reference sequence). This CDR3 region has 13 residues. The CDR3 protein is CAWEYRGRTEAFF. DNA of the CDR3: TGTGCCTGGGAATACAGGGGAAGGACTGAAGCTTTCTTT.